Following are 27 T cell receptor beta chains from one sample sequenced in a study of blood T cell repertoires in COVID-19. Profiling relied on immunoSEQ multiplex PCR, and the TCRdb table lists in-frame clones only, not all of them. The sample includes 180,000 or so clones, approximately 80% seen only once; the top ten take 11%. Sequencing was done on a sample of PBMCs or T cells enriched from blood (not recorded which). The source of these receptors is a middle-aged man who had recovered from COVID-19.

Notes on this clone: In the same sample, other DNA sequences code for this CDR3. The rearrangement links TRBV5-4 to TRBJ2-3; TRBD1 might be the D (6 bases). The CDR3 consists of 15 residues. Germline V gene lookup returns CDR1 SGHNT and CDR2 YYREEE (reference sequence). V lost 0 bases to trimming and J lost 1 base, with 9 bases between them. Here the CDR3 DNA reads TGTGCCAGCAGCTTGGGGCAGGGGCGCACAGATACGCAGTATTTT. Protein product: CASSLGQGRTDTQYF.

This rearrangement joins TRBV4-1 to TRBJ2-1, with TRBD1 identical over 7 bases. The CDR3 spans 17 residues. Per the germline V gene, CDR1 is MGHRA and CDR2 is YSYEKL. V lost 1 base to trimming and J lost 4 bases; unmatched junction nucleotides: 10. For the CDR3, the DNA is TGCGCCAGCAGCCAAGTTCCCGGGACAGAGTCTTACAATGAGCAGTTCTTC. It specifies CASSQVPGTESYNEQFF.

This chain links TRBV10-1 with TRBJ2-1, with 8 bases aligning to TRBD2. CDR3 length equals 13 residues. Trimming removed 8 bases from V and 8 bases from J; junction bases left unmatched: 8. Germline values: CDR1 WNHNN, CDR2 SYGVQD (reference sequence). The CDR3 bases are TGCGCCAGCCAGGCGGGGGGACGGGATGAGCAGTTCTTC. Its translation is CASQAGGRDEQFF.

This clone was seen a few times. J is TRBJ2-1 and V is TRBV2, with TRBD2 identical over 10 bases. In germline, CDR1 is SNHLY, CDR2 FYNNEI. This CDR3 spans 15 amino acids. J was trimmed by 4 bases and V by 6 bases; bases with no gene match: 6. The CDR3 sequence: CASRPTSGDYNEQFF. The DNA for the CDR3 is TGTGCCAGCAGACCCACTAGCGGGGATTACAATGAGCAGTTCTTC.

The genes are TRBV28 and TRBJ1-4, with no clear D. Trimming pared 4 bases from V and 6 bases from J, leaving 9 bases between. Per germline, CDR1 MDHEN and CDR2 SYDVKM. The CDR3 has 13 residues. The CDR3 loop reads CASSWRADEKLFF. CDR3 in DNA: TGTGCCAGCAGTTGGCGGGCAGATGAAAAACTGTTTTTT.

V gene TRBV19 combines with J gene TRBJ1-1, with TRBD1 matching 9 bases. The ends lost 3 bases at V and 5 bases at J; junction bases unmatched: 1. Per germline, CDR1 LNHDA and CDR2 SQIVND (reference sequence). The CDR3 sequence is 13 residues long. The CDR3 reads CASSMDRGTEAFF. The CDR3 region has the DNA TGTGCCAGTAGTATGGACAGGGGAACTGAAGCTTTCTTT.

The rearrangement uses TRBV9 and TRBJ2-5; 7 positions match TRBD2. Germline lookup yields CDR1 SGDLS and CDR2 YYNGEE. With 4 bases clipped from V and 2 bases from J, the junction kept 8 bases outside the gene matches. CDR3 length equals 15 residues. CDR3 nucleotide sequence: TGTGCCAGCAGCCAATTAGGACTAGATCAAGAGACCCAGTACTTC. This encodes CASSQLGLDQETQYF.

The CDR3 sequence is CASSYKTDAYEQYF. As DNA, the CDR3 is TGTGCCAGCAGTTATAAGACAGATGCCTACGAGCAGTACTTC. The chain joins TRBV6-5 to TRBJ2-7, with D perhaps TRBD1 (5 bases). Deletions cut 3 bases from V and 2 bases from J, with 11 bases between. The CDR3 covers 14 residues. Germline assignment: CDR1 MNHEY and CDR2 SVGAGI.

The chain links TRBV10-3 to TRBJ1-1, with D possibly TRBD1 on 6 matching bases. The V gene lost 2 bases and the J gene lost 4 bases, with 11 bases spanning the gap. The CDR3 consists of 14 residues. CDR1 and CDR2 (germline): ENHRY, SYGVKD. The DNA of the CDR3 is TGTGCCATCAGTGAGGAGGGGGTGGCCACTGAAGCTTTCTTT. It encodes CAISEEGVATEAFF.

This rearrangement joins TRBV12-3 or TRBV12-4 to TRBJ1-6; D unresolved. The CDR3 is 12 residues long. V was trimmed by 5 bases and J by 13 bases, leaving 12 bases between them. The CDR3 reads CASSRLGAPLHF. The CDR3 coding sequence is TGTGCCAGCAGTCGCCTCGGTGCCCCCCTCCACTTT.

This chain connects TRBV6-5 to TRBJ1-2, with a possible D match to TRBD1 (5 bases). Trimming pared 5 bases from V and 7 bases from J, leaving 17 bases between. The CDR3 length is 14 residues. CDR1 and CDR2 from the germline V gene are MNHEY and SVGAGI. CDR3 in DNA: TGTGCCAGCAGTCGACAGTTTAGTGGGGCTGGCTACACCTTC. Translated: CASSRQFSGAGYTF.

J is TRBJ1-2 and V is TRBV5-5, with 9 bases aligning to TRBD1. This CDR3 is 17 amino acids long. V dropped 2 bases and J dropped 0; count of bases not matched to a gene: 8. CDR1 is SGHKS and CDR2 is YYEKEE in the germline V gene (reference sequence). CDR3 sequence: CASSLMTGGASNYGYTF. CDR3 coding DNA: TGTGCCAGCAGCTTAATGACAGGGGGAGCTTCTAACTATGGCTACACCTTC.

Only one count was recorded for this clone. The chain couples TRBV11-2 to TRBJ2-7; TRBD1 matches at 9 bases. The CDR3 runs 16 residues. The J segment lost 1 base and the V segment lost 5 bases, leaving 9 bases of the junction unmatched. Per germline, CDR1 SGHAT and CDR2 FQNNGV. The CDR3 DNA is TGTGCCAGCAGCCCAACAGGGGGCTGGCTTTCCTACGAGCAGTACTTC. Protein sequence: CASSPTGGWLSYEQYF.

This chain links TRBV19 with TRBJ2-3, with 9 bases fitting TRBD2. Germline CDR1 LNHDA, CDR2 SQIVND (reference sequence). This CDR3 has 16 amino acids. With 3 bases clipped from V and 5 bases from J, the junction kept 9 bases outside the gene matches. The CDR3 protein is CASSISGGGARDTQYF. The CDR3 DNA sequence: TGTGCCAGTAGTATTTCAGGCGGGGGGGCCAGAGATACGCAGTATTTT.

Notes on this clone: At one end, the junction sequence differs from germline, possibly due to a read error. Written as DNA, the CDR3 is TGTGCCAGCAGGTTATCCCCTAACAGGGTCCCGACCGGGGAGCTGTTTTTT. Translated: CASRLSPNRVPTGELFF. V usage is TRBV28 and J usage is TRBJ2-2; D possibly corresponds to TRBD1 (6 bases). The CDR3 runs to 17 residues. CDR1 MDHEN and CDR2 SYDVKM come from the germline V gene.

The V call is TRBV14, the J call TRBJ2-7; 7 positions match TRBD2. V gave up 4 bases and J gave up 3 bases; unmatched junction bases: 12. Germline CDR1 reads SGHDN; CDR2 reads FVKESK. The CDR3 has 16 residues. CDR3 bases: TGTGCCAGCAGCCCTCTAAACCCCGGGGGGAACTACGAGCAGTACTTC. Encoded protein: CASSPLNPGGNYEQYF.

The chain employs TRBV21-1 and TRBJ2-7; the table's D call, TRBD1, has no DNA check behind it. TRBV21-1 is a pseudogene segment. This CDR3 has 17 amino acids. The CDR3 coding sequence is TGTGCCAGCAGCAAAAATCCCCAAAGACAAATCTCCTACGAGCAGTACTTC. It codes for CASSKNPQRQISYEQYF.

This clone was detected a few times. The rearrangement uses TRBV6-5 and TRBJ2-5; 8 bases map to TRBD1. J was trimmed by 4 bases and V by 8 bases; bases with no gene match: 6. Germline V CDR1 and CDR2: MNHEY, SVGAGI. CDR3 size: 13 residues. The CDR3 region is CASSGQGIETQYF. DNA of the CDR3: TGTGCCAGCTCTGGACAGGGAATAGAGACCCAGTACTTC.

The rearrangement uses TRBV5-1 and TRBJ2-5; 11 bases map to TRBD2. V lost 4 bases, J lost 5 bases, and 4 bases stayed unmatched. The CDR3 has 14 residues. Germline CDR1 SGHRS, CDR2 YFSETQ. The CDR3, as DNA: TGCGCCAGCAGCCTACTAGCGGGAGCGGAGACCCAGTACTTC. Amino acids: CASSLLAGAETQYF. Filled out from reference TRBV5-1 and TRBJ2-5, the complete variable domain reads KAGVTQTPRYLIKTRGQQVTLSCSPISGHRSVSWYQQTPGQGLQFLFEYFSETQRNKGNFPGRFSGRQFSNSRSEMNVSTLELGDSALYLCASSLLAGAETQYFGPGTRLLVL.

V gene TRBV6-4 combines with J gene TRBJ2-2; 12 bases are a match to TRBD2. The CDR3 is 17 amino acids. V shed 5 bases and J 2 bases; nucleotides not matched to a gene: 6. Germline-derived CDR1 and CDR2 are MRHNA and SNTAGT. CDR3 sequence: CASSPLAGGTNTGELFF. The CDR3 DNA reads as TGTGCCAGCAGTCCCCTAGCGGGGGGGACAAACACCGGGGAGCTGTTTTTT.

V usage is TRBV5-1 and J usage is TRBJ2-7; possibly TRBD2 for D (5 bases). The germline V and J ends were trimmed by 0 bases and 2 bases, with 6 bases remaining between them. This CDR3 has 13 residues. CDR1 and CDR2 (germline): SGHRS, YFSETQ. CDR3 residues: CASSLGGTYEQYF. The CDR3 bases are TGCGCCAGCAGCTTGGGAGGGACCTACGAGCAGTACTTC.

V is TRBV2 and J is TRBJ2-5; D is perhaps TRBD1 (6 bases). CDR1 and CDR2 from the germline V gene are SNHLY and FYNNEI. The CDR3 loop spans 14 amino acids. V was clipped by 7 bases and J by 1 base, with 13 bases between them. The CDR3 spells CASTTDRFQETQYF. The DNA for the CDR3 is TGTGCCAGCACCACAGACAGGTTCCAAGAGACCCAGTACTTC.

V gene TRBV4-2 combines with J gene TRBJ1-3; D perhaps matches TRBD1 (5 bases). The germline V and J ends were trimmed by 2 bases and 2 bases, with 16 bases remaining between them. Germline V gene sequence: CDR1 LGHNA, CDR2 YNFKEQ. This CDR3 is 17 amino acids long. CDR3 protein: CASSQSRGGFAGNTIYF. The CDR3 bases are TGTGCCAGCAGCCAATCCCGGGGGGGATTCGCTGGAAACACCATATATTTT.

This rearrangement joins TRBV7-6 to TRBJ2-7; TRBD2 matches at 8 bases. V was clipped by 1 base and J by 3 bases; unmatched bases: 14. The V gene's germline CDR1 is SGHVS and CDR2 FNYEAQ. The CDR3 length is 18 residues. The CDR3 here is CASSLVGVAGGLVYEQYF. In nucleotides, the CDR3 is TGTGCCAGCAGCTTAGTTGGTGTCGCGGGAGGTTTAGTCTACGAGCAGTACTTC.

The rearrangement joins TRBV28 to TRBJ1-1; no clear D gene. This CDR3 contains 11 residues. The V gene's germline CDR1 is MDHEN and CDR2 SYDVKM. Deletions cut 3 bases from V and 10 bases from J, with 9 bases between. The CDR3 protein is CASSLGLGAFF. The CDR3 nucleotides read TGTGCCAGCAGTTTGGGCCTGGGAGCTTTCTTT.

The gene calls are TRBV7-2 and TRBJ2-1, with TRBD2 identical over 7 bases. V trimming: 0 bases; J trimming: 4 bases; junction bases outside the gene matches: 0. From germline, CDR1 is SGHTA and CDR2 FQGNSA. This CDR3 region has 14 residues. The CDR3 nucleotides read TGTGCCAGCAGCTTAGCGGGGGGGTACAATGAGCAGTTCTTC. It encodes CASSLAGGYNEQFF.

This sequence joins TRBV24-1 and TRBJ1-5, with 8 bases lining up with TRBD1. This CDR3 spans 16 amino acids. V lost 3 bases and J lost 0; bases outside the gene matches: 3. Germline V gene sequence: CDR1 KGHDR, CDR2 SFDVKD. This chain's CDR3 is CATSDGQGNSNQPQHF. DNA for the CDR3: TGTGCCACCAGTGATGGACAGGGAAATAGCAATCAGCCCCAGCATTTT.